This T cell receptor beta chain was sequenced for a study of blood T cell repertoires in COVID-19. Study-level background: Acute-phase and convalescent COVID-19 samples originated in the United States, Italy and Spain. Sample material is recorded as cDNA or gDNA derived from T cells, B-cell-depleted T cells, or PBMCs.

Per the study methods: Amplification from reference gene primers served as the basis for estimated nucleated cell counts. TCRdb's copy holds only in-frame clones and misses some; the assay was immunoSEQ multiplex PCR. V and J calls and clone size are copied from that table; D and trimming were computed from the DNA. The sample has a few hundred thousand clones, roughly 80% seen once. Germline assignment: CDR1 WSHSY and CDR2 SAAADI. Trimming pared 2 bases from V and 1 base from J, leaving 11 bases between. The CDR3 has 16 residues. The V and J genes are TRBV10-2 and TRBJ1-4; perhaps TRBD1 as D (6 bases). The source is a woman aged 18-29 years with acute or convalescent COVID-19. The sample consisted of peripheral blood. The CDR3 region is CASSESRTVTNEKLFF. The CDR3 DNA sequence: TGCGCCAGCAGTGAGAGCAGGACAGTAACTAATGAAAAACTGTTTTTT.